What follows is one TCR beta chain and its context. Its antigen remains unidentified. This sample stems from a study of T cell responses to AZD1222 COVID-19 vaccine. The CDR3 has 14 residues. In germline, CDR1 is SGDLS, CDR2 YYNGEE. Trimming took 4 bases from V and 5 from J, leaving 14 bases between them. Study findings and constraints: Females outnumbered males among donors, who were mostly white British; clonal diversity was possibly underestimated. Only 5 to 7 AZD1222 recipients were seropositive at baseline. In all cases, repertoires were sampled only after the peak T cell response.

Sequenced by immunoSEQ multiplex PCR; TCRdb stores in-frame clones only, minus some. The table lists tens of thousands of clones, more than 75% of them singletons. This sequence joins TRBV9 and TRBJ2-3; possible D gene TRBD2, 5 bases. Here the sequenced sample was peripheral blood, taken on day 0 of AZD1222 vaccination. The receptor was derived from an adult in good health. The CDR3: CASSPPGVGDTQYF. The CDR3 DNA sequence: TGTGCCAGCAGCCCCCCCGGGGTTGGAGATACGCAGTATTTT.